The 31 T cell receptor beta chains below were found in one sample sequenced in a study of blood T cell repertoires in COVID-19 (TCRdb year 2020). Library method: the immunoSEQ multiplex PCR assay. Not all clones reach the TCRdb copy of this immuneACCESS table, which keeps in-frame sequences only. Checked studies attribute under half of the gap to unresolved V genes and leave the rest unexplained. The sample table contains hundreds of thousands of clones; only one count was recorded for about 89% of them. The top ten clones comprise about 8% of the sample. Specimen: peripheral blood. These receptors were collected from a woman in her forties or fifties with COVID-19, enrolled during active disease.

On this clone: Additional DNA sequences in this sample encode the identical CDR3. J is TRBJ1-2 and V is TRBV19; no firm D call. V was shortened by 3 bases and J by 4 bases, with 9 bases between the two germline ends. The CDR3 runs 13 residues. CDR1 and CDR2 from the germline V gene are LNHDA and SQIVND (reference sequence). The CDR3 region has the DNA TGTGCCAGTAGTATTGGTTCGGTCTATGGCTACACCTTC. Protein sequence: CASSIGSVYGYTF.

This CDR3 is CASSLRVRDRANEKLFF. CDR3 sequence (DNA): TGTGCCAGCAGCTTAAGGGTGCGGGACAGGGCGAATGAAAAACTGTTTTTT. The chain is built from TRBV11-2 and TRBJ1-4; 9 nucleotides line up with TRBD1. Germline assignment: CDR1 SGHAT and CDR2 FQNNGV. The length of the CDR3 is 17 residues. The junction had 9 bases not matched to a gene; V was cut back by 2 bases and J by 5 bases.

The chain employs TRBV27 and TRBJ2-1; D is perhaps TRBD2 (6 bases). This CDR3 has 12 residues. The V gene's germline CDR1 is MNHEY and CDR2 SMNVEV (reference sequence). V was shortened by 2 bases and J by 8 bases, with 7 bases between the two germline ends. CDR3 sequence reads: CASSLGGHEQFF. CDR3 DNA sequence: TGTGCCAGCAGTTTAGGAGGGCATGAGCAGTTCTTC.

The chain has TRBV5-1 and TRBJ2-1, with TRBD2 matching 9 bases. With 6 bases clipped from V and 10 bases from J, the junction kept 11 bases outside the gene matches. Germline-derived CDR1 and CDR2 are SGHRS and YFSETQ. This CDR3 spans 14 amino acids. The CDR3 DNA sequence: TGCGCCAGCACGGGCGGGGGGGCAATGGAAGAGCAGTTCTTC. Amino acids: CASTGGGAMEEQFF.

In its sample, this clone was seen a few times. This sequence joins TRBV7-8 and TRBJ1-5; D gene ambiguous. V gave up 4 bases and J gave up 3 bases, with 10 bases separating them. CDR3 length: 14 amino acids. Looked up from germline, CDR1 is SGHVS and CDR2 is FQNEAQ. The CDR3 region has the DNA TGTGCCAGCAGCTCAGGTAGTTACAATCAGCCCCAGCATTTT. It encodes CASSSGSYNQPQHF.

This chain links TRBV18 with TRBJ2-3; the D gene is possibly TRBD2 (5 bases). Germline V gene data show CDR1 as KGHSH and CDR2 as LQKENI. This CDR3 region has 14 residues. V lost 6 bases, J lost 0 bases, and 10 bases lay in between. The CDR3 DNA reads TGTGCCAGCTCGGCGGGTTCTAGCACAGATACGCAGTATTTT. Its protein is CASSAGSSTDTQYF.

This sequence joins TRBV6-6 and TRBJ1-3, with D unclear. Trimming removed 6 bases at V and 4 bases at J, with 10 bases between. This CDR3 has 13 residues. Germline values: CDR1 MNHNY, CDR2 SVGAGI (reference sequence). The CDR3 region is CASSPREGNTIYF. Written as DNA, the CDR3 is TGTGCCAGCAGCCCCCGAGAAGGAAACACCATATATTTT.

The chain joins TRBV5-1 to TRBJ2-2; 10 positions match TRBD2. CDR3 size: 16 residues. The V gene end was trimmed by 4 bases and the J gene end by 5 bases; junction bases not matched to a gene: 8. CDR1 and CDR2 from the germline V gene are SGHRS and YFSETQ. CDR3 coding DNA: TGCGCCAGCAGCCCTCTTAGCGGGGGGCAAACCGGGGAGCTGTTTTTT. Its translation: CASSPLSGGQTGELFF.

In nucleotides, the CDR3 is TGTGCCAGCAGCTCGACGGGGAGACGACGGGAAAAACTGTTTTTT. Protein sequence: CASSSTGRRREKLFF. J is TRBJ1-4 and V is TRBV27, with D unclear. CDR3 size: 15 residues. The germline V and J ends were trimmed by 6 bases and 8 bases, with 19 bases remaining between them. Germline assignment: CDR1 MNHEY and CDR2 SMNVEV (reference sequence).

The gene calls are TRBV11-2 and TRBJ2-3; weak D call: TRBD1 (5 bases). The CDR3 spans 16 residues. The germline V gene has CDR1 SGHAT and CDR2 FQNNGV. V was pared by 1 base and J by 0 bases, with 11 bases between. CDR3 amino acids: CASSLGQGGSTDTQYF. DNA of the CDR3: TGTGCCAGCAGCTTAGGGCAGGGTGGGAGCACAGATACGCAGTATTTT.

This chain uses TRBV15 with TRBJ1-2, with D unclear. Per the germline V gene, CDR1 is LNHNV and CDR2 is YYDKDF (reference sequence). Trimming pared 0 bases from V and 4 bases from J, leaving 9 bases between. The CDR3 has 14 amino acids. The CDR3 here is CATSRDLAAYGYTF. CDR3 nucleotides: TGTGCCACCAGCAGAGATCTAGCTGCCTATGGCTACACCTTC. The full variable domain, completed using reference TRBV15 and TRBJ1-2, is DAMVIQNPRYQVTQFGKPVTLSCSQTLNHNVMYWYQQKSSQAPKLLFHYYDKDFNNEADTPDNFQSRRPNTSFCFLDIRSPGLGDTAMYLCATSRDLAAYGYTFGSGTRLTVV.

Written as DNA, the CDR3 is TGTGCCAGCAGGGTGACTAGAGGATACCGGGAGCTGTTTTTT. The encoded protein is CASRVTRGYRELFF. The rearrangement uses TRBV6-5 and TRBJ2-2, with a possible D match to TRBD2 (6 bases). The CDR3 totals 14 residues. Per the germline V gene, CDR1 is MNHEY and CDR2 is SVGAGI. Trimming removed 6 bases at V and 9 bases at J, with 17 bases between.

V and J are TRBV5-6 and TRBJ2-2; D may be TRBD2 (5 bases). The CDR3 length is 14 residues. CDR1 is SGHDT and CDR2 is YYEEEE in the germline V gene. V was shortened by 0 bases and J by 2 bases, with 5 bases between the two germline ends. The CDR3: CASSLGLNTGELFF. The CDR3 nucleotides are TGTGCCAGCAGCTTGGGACTAAACACCGGGGAGCTGTTTTTT. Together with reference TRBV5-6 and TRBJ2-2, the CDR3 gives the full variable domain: DAGVTQSPTHLIKTRGQQVTLRCSPKSGHDTVSWYQQALGQGPQFIFQYYEEEERQRGNFPDRFSGHQFPNYSSELNVNALLLGDSALYLCASSLGLNTGELFFGEGSRLTVL.

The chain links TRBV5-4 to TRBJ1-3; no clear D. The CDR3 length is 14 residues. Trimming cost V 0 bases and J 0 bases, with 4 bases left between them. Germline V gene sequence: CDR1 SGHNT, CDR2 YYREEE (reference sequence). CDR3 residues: CASSLDGSGNTIYF. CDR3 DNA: TGTGCCAGCAGCTTGGACGGCTCTGGAAACACCATATATTTT.

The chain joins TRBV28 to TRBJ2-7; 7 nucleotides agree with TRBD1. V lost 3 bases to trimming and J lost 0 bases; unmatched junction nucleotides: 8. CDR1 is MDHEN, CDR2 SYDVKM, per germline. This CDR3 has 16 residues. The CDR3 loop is CASSLNLGQRSYEQYF. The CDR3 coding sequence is TGTGCCAGCAGTTTGAATTTGGGACAGCGCTCCTACGAGCAGTACTTC.

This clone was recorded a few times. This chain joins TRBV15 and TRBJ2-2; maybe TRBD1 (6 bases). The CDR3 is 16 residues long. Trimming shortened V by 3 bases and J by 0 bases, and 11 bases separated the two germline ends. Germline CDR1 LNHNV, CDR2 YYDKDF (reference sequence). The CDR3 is CATSSWGTPNTGELFF. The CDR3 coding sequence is TGTGCCACCAGCAGTTGGGGGACACCGAACACCGGGGAGCTGTTTTTT.

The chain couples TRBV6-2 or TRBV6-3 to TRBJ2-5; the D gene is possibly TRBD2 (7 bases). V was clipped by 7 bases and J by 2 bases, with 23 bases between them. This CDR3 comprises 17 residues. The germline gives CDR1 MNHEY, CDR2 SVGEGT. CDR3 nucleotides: TGTGCCAGCACCCCTTACCCGGGGGGCGTAAGGCAAGAGACCCAGTACTTC. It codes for CASTPYPGGVRQETQYF.

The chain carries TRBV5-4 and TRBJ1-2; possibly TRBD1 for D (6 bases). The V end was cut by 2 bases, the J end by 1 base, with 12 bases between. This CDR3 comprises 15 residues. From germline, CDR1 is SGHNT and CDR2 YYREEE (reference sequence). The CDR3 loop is CASSLNGQNNYGYTF. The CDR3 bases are TGTGCCAGCAGCTTAAATGGACAGAATAACTATGGCTACACCTTC.

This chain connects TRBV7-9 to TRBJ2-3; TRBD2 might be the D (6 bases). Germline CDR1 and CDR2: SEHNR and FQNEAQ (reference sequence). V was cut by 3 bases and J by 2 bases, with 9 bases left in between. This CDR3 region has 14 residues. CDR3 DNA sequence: TGTGCCAGCAGCTTTAGCGGACCCACAGATACGCAGTATTTT. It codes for CASSFSGPTDTQYF.

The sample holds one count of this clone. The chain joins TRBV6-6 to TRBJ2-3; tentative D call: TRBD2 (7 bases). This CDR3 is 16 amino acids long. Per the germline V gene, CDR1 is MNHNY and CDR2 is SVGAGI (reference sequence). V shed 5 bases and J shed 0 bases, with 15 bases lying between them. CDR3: CASSVGGAVSTDTQYF. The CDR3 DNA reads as TGTGCCAGCAGTGTAGGGGGGGCCGTCAGCACAGATACGCAGTATTTT.

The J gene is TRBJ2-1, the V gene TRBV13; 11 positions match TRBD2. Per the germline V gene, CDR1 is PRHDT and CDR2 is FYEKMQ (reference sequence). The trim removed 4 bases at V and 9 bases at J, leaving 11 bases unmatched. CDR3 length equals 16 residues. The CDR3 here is CASSSQTSGGRSEQFF. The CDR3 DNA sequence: TGTGCCAGCAGCTCCCAAACTAGCGGGGGTAGAAGTGAGCAGTTCTTC.

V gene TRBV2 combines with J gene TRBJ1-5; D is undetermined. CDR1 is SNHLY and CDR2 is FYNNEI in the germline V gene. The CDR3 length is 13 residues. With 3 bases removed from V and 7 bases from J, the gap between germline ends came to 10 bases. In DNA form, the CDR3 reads TGTGCCAGCAGTGAGCGGGGTGTCCAGCCCCAGCATTTT. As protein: CASSERGVQPQHF.

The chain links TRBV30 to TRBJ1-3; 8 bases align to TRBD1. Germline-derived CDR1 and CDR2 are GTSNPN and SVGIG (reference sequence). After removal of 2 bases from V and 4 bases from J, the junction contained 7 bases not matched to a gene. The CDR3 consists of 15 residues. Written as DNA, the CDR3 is TGTGCCTGGAGTCTGACAGGGGCGCTGGGAAACACCATATATTTT. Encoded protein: CAWSLTGALGNTIYF.

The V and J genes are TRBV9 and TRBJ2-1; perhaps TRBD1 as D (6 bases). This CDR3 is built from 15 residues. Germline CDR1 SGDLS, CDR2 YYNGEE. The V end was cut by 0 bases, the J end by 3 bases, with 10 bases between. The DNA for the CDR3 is TGTGCCAGCAGCGTAGCAGGGGAGAGCTACAATGAGCAGTTCTTC. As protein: CASSVAGESYNEQFF.

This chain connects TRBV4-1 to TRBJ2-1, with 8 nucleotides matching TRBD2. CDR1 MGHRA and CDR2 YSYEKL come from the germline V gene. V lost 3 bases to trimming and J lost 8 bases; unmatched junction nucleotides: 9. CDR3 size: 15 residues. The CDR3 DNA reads TGCGCCAGCAGCCACGACCCGGGGGGGGGCGATGAGCAGTTCTTC. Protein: CASSHDPGGGDEQFF.

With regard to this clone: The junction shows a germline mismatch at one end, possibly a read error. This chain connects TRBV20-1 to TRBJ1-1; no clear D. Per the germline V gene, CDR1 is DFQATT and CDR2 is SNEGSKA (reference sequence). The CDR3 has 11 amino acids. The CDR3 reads CSARDRRNDAF. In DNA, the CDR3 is TGCAGTGCTAGAGATAGGCGGAATGACGCCTTT.

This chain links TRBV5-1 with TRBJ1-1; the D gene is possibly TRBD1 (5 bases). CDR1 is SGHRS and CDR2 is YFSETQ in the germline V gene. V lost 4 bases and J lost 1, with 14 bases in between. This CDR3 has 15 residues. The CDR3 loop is CASSPQGLPNTEAFF. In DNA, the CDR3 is TGCGCCAGCAGCCCCCAGGGACTCCCGAACACTGAAGCTTTCTTT.

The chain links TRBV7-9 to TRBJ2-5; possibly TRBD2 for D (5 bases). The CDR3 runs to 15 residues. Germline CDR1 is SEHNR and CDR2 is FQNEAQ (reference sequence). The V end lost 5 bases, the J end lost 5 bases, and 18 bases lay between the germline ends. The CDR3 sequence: CASSPGVGPRETQYF. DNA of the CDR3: TGTGCCAGCAGCCCCGGGGTAGGCCCTCGGGAGACCCAGTACTTC.

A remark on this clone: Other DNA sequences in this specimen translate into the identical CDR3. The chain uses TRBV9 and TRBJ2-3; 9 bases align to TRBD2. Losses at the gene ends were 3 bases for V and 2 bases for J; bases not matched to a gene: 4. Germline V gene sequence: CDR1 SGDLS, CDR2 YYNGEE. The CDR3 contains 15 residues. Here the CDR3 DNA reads TGTGCCAGCAGCGGGCTAGCGGGGACCACAGATACGCAGTATTTT. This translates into CASSGLAGTTDTQYF.

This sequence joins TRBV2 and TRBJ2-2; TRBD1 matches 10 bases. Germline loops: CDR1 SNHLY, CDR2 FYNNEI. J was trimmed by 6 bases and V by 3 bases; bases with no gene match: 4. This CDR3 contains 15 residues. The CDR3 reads CASSEDRGSSGELFF. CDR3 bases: TGTGCCAGCAGTGAGGACAGGGGGAGTTCCGGGGAGCTGTTTTTT.

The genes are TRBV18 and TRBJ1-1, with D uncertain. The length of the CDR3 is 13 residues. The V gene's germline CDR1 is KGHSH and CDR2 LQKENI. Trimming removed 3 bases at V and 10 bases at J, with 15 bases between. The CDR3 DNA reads TGTGCCAGCTCACCTTCATCCGCGGAGGCAGCTTTCTTT. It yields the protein CASSPSSAEAAFF.